This entry lists 11 T cell receptor beta chains sequenced from one sample in a study of CD8 T cells in ankylosing spondylitis. Study findings and constraints: Ankylosing spondylitis blood appeared to be characterized by a TCR beta motif of 8 or 9 highly homologous variants.

No antigen has been identified for these receptors. TCRdb reprocessed the 5' RACE reads with MiXCR, giving one entry per CDR3 protein. The sample includes fewer than 500,000 distinct CDR3 sequences, 20% to 25% seen only once; the top ten take about 17%. The sample taken for sequencing was blood, either unsorted or a sorted T cell fraction (not recorded which). The receptors were gathered from a male donor with ankylosing spondylitis.

Only a few counts were recorded for this clonotype. This chain uses TRBV9 with TRBJ1-1; perhaps TRBD1 as D (6 bases). Looked up from germline, CDR1 is SGDLS and CDR2 is YYNGEE. This CDR3 has 16 amino acids. Deletions cut 3 bases from V and 1 base from J, with 16 bases between. The CDR3 sequence: CASSATRQGGNTEAFF. The DNA for the CDR3 is TGTGCCAGCAGCGCTACTAGACAAGGGGGGAACACTGAAGCTTTCTTT.

V is TRBV5-1 and J is TRBJ2-1; 9 bases agree with TRBD1. Germline assignment: CDR1 SGHRS and CDR2 YFSETQ. The CDR3 loop spans 17 amino acids. V dropped 0 bases and J dropped 6; count of bases not matched to a gene: 10. The DNA for the CDR3 is TGCGCCAGCAGCTTGGCCACGGGGACAGGGTCCGGCAATGAGCAGTTCTTC. The encoded protein is CASSLATGTGSGNEQFF.

In this sample, this clonotype turned up a few times. V gene TRBV18 combines with J gene TRBJ2-7; tentatively, D is TRBD1 (6 bases). The CDR3 is 14 residues long. Trimming removed 3 bases from V and 5 bases from J, with 14 bases in between. In germline, CDR1 is KGHSH, CDR2 LQKENI. The CDR3 loop is CASSPQTRDNEQYF. The CDR3 bases are TGTGCCAGCTCACCCCAAACCCGGGACAACGAGCAGTACTTC.

The rearrangement links TRBV3-1 to TRBJ1-4; D is ambiguous. The CDR3 loop spans 14 amino acids. V lost 2 bases, J lost 7 bases, and 11 bases lay in between. CDR1 and CDR2 from the germline V gene are LGHDT and YNNKEL (reference sequence). The CDR3 bases are TGTGCCAGCAGCCAAAACGGGCTTGGTGAAAAACTGTTTTTT. This encodes CASSQNGLGEKLFF. The whole variable domain, filled in from reference TRBV3-1 and TRBJ1-4, reads DTAVSQTPKYLVTQMGNDKSIKCEQNLGHDTMYWYKQDSKKFLKIMFSYNNKELIINETVPNRFSPKSPDKAHLNLHINSLELGDSAVYFCASSQNGLGEKLFFGSGTQLSVL.

This clonotype was observed a handful of times. CDR3: CSASTDRENQPQHF. The CDR3 nucleotides are TGCAGTGCTAGCACGGACAGGGAGAATCAGCCCCAGCATTTT. The chain combines TRBV20-1 with TRBJ1-5; 8 bases map to TRBD1. CDR3 length: 14 amino acids. Germline trimming cut 3 bases from V and 4 bases from J; bases unmatched to any gene: 5. Germline loops: CDR1 DFQATT, CDR2 SNEGSKA (reference sequence).

A few counts support this clonotype. Given the absence of the conserved phenylalanine or tryptophan at the CDR3 end, a read error is likely. The DNA is omitted, as the CDR3 cannot be located on it reliably, and the CDR3 follows TCRdb's listing. This chain joins TRBV20-1 and TRBJ1-5; the table's D call, TRBD1, was not checked against the DNA. 14 amino acids form the CDR3, both terminal residues included. Per the germline V gene, CDR1 is DFQATT and CDR2 is SNEGSKA (reference sequence). The CDR3 loop reads CSARVTGRNQPQHI.

The chain couples TRBV3-1 to TRBJ2-7; D is ambiguous. Germline-derived CDR1 and CDR2 are LGHDT and YNNKEL (reference sequence). CDR3 length: 16 residues. Deletions cut 4 bases from V and 0 bases from J, with 16 bases between. CDR3 nucleotide sequence: TGTGCCAGCAGCCCCCACGGAGCAGCTTACTCCTACGAGCAGTACTTC. Translated, it gives CASSPHGAAYSYEQYF.

The chain carries TRBV11-1 and TRBJ2-2; no reliable D call. The germline V gene encodes CDR1 SGHAT and CDR2 FQDESV (reference sequence). V was trimmed by 6 bases and J by 2 bases, leaving 13 bases between them. The CDR3 runs to 15 residues. This CDR3 reads CASRYTIENTGELFF. The DNA for the CDR3 is TGTGCCAGCAGGTATACCATTGAAAACACCGGGGAGCTGTTTTTT.

V is TRBV20-1 and J is TRBJ2-1, with TRBD2 identical over 14 bases. V lost 0 bases, J lost 0 bases, and 7 bases stayed unmatched. CDR3 length: 19 residues. Looked up from germline, CDR1 is DFQATT and CDR2 is SNEGSKA (reference sequence). DNA for the CDR3: TGCAGTGCTAGAGATCGACTAGCGGGAGGGCGCAGCTCCTACAATGAGCAGTTCTTC. Protein sequence: CSARDRLAGGRSSYNEQFF.

The chain uses TRBV11-3 and TRBJ2-1; TRBD2 agrees at 7 bases. The CDR3 extends over 13 amino acids. Germline CDR1 is SGHNT and CDR2 is YENEEA. V trimming: 5 bases; J trimming: 6 bases; junction bases outside the gene matches: 4. CDR3 loop: CASSGTTGNEQFF. The CDR3 nucleotides are TGTGCCAGCAGCGGGACTACGGGCAATGAGCAGTTCTTC.

This clonotype has more than one count but fewer than ten. The chain carries TRBV4-2 and TRBJ2-7; 8 bases line up with TRBD1. The V gene end was trimmed by 8 bases and the J gene end by 0 bases; junction bases not matched to a gene: 9. CDR1 LGHNA and CDR2 YNFKEQ come from the germline V gene. The CDR3 loop spans 15 amino acids. The chain's CDR3 is CASANRGSGSYEQYF. Written as DNA, the CDR3 is TGTGCCAGCGCAAACAGGGGGTCGGGCTCCTACGAGCAGTACTTC.